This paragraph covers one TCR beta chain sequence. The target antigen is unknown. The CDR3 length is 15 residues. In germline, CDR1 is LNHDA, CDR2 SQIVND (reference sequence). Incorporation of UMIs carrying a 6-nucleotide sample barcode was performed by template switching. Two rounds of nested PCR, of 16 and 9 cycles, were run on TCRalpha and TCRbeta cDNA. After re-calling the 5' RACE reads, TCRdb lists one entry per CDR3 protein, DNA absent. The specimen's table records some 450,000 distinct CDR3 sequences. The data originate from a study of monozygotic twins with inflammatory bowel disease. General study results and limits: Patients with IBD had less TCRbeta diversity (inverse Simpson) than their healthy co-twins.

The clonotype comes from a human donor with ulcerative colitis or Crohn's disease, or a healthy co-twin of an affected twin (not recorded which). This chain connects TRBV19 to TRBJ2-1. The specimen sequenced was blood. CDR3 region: CASSILSSSYNEQFF. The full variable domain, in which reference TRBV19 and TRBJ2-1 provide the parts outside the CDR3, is DGGITQSPKYLFRKEGQNVTLSCEQNLNHDAMYWYRQDPGQGLRLIYYSQIVNDFQKGDIAEGYSVSREKKESFPLTVTSAQKNPTAFYLCASSILSSSYNEQFFGPGTRLTVL.